Each of the 9 T cell receptor beta chains below was sequenced from the same sample in a study of chemoradiotherapy in HPV16-positive cancers. Assay: immunoSEQ multiplex PCR; the TCRdb copy retains only in-frame clones and omits some. The sample comprises several thousand clones, over 70% of which are singletons, and approximately 14% rests with the top ten. The sample was collected from a patient who underwent chemoradiotherapy. The origin of the receptors is a human donor with HPV-associated anogenital cancer.

This clone came up once. V and J are TRBV10-3 and TRBJ2-1; tentatively, D is TRBD2 (5 bases). The CDR3 sequence is 12 residues long. CDR1 is ENHRY and CDR2 is SYGVKD in the germline V gene. Trimming pared 10 bases from V and 5 bases from J, leaving 12 bases between. CDR3 amino acids: CATSSGNNEQFF. The CDR3 bases are TGTGCCACGTCGAGCGGAAACAATGAGCAGTTCTTC.

The rearrangement uses TRBV5-1 and TRBJ1-1; 7 nucleotides agree with TRBD1. V was clipped by 0 bases and J by 2 bases; unmatched bases: 4. The CDR3 contains 15 residues. Germline assignment: CDR1 SGHRS and CDR2 YFSETQ. The CDR3 DNA is TGCGCCAGCAGCTTGGTGGGACAGATTAACACTGAAGCTTTCTTT. Its protein is CASSLVGQINTEAFF. The full variable domain, its missing parts supplied by reference TRBV5-1 and TRBJ1-1, is KAGVTQTPRYLIKTRGQQVTLSCSPISGHRSVSWYQQTPGQGLQFLFEYFSETQRNKGNFPGRFSGRQFSNSRSEMNVSTLELGDSALYLCASSLVGQINTEAFFGQGTRLTVV.

The chain is built from TRBV2 and TRBJ1-1; no definite D call. The V end was cut by 8 bases, the J end by 0 bases, with 7 bases between. The CDR3 loop spans 12 amino acids. Germline values: CDR1 SNHLY, CDR2 FYNNEI. CDR3 DNA sequence: TGTGCCAGCGGGAACATGAACACTGAAGCTTTCTTT. This gives the protein CASGNMNTEAFF.

V and J are TRBV6-6 and TRBJ2-5; tentative D call: TRBD2 (5 bases). Trimming cost V 0 bases and J 0 bases, with 8 bases left between them. CDR3 length equals 15 residues. Germline loops: CDR1 MNHNY, CDR2 SVGAGI (reference sequence). The CDR3 DNA reads as TGTGCCAGCAGTTACTCGAGGGCCTACCAAGAGACCCAGTACTTC. Amino acid sequence: CASSYSRAYQETQYF.

The chain joins TRBV19 to TRBJ2-3; possible D gene TRBD2, 6 bases. Germline lookup yields CDR1 LNHDA and CDR2 SQIVND (reference sequence). Trimming pared 3 bases from V and 1 base from J, leaving 11 bases between. The CDR3 totals 15 residues. The CDR3 DNA follows: TGTGCCAGTAGTATGGAATCTAGCGGCACAGATACGCAGTATTTT. As protein: CASSMESSGTDTQYF. Supplemented by reference TRBV19 and TRBJ2-3, the full variable domain reads DGGITQSPKYLFRKEGQNVTLSCEQNLNHDAMYWYRQDPGQGLRLIYYSQIVNDFQKGDIAEGYSVSREKKESFPLTVTSAQKNPTAFYLCASSMESSGTDTQYFGPGTRLTVL.

V is TRBV19 and J is TRBJ2-3, with D perhaps TRBD1 (6 bases). Looked up from germline, CDR1 is LNHDA and CDR2 is SQIVND (reference sequence). V lost 3 bases to trimming and J lost 4 bases, with 14 bases between them. The CDR3 has 15 amino acids. CDR3 in DNA: TGTGCCAGTAGTATTATTGAACAGGGTGCAGATACGCAGTATTTT. Its protein product is CASSIIEQGADTQYF.

The V call is TRBV5-5, the J call TRBJ2-2; D remains unclear. Trimming took 0 bases from V and 3 from J, leaving 9 bases between them. Looked up from germline, CDR1 is SGHKS and CDR2 is YYEKEE (reference sequence). The CDR3 totals 15 residues. The DNA for the CDR3 is TGTGCCAGCAGCTTGGGGTCATCGGACACCGGGGAGCTGTTTTTT. Its translation: CASSLGSSDTGELFF.

This chain connects TRBV10-3 to TRBJ2-1, with TRBD1 as a possible D gene (5 bases). V was cut by 0 bases and J by 2 bases, with 11 bases left in between. CDR1 and CDR2 (germline): ENHRY, SYGVKD. This CDR3 is built from 16 residues. CDR3 DNA: TGTGCCATCAGTGAGTCTGTAAGCAGGGCCTACAATGAGCAGTTCTTC. Amino acid sequence: CAISESVSRAYNEQFF.

The CDR3 DNA follows: TGTGCCAGCAGCCTTAGCGGGAGGGCCATTAATGAGCAGTTCTTC. Translating it yields CASSLSGRAINEQFF. The chain couples TRBV7-9 to TRBJ2-1; 11 nucleotides match TRBD2. Trimming cost V 5 bases and J 7 bases; bases outside gene matches: 7. The CDR3 is 15 residues long. CDR1 is SEHNR, CDR2 FQNEAQ, per germline (reference sequence).